Each of the 15 T cell receptor beta chains below was sequenced from the same sample in a study of T-cell memory formation after mild COVID-19. TCRdb analysed the 5' RACE reads with MiXCR anew, one entry per CDR3 protein. This table has about 270,000 distinct CDR3 sequences, 15% appearing once. The source material was PBMCs or a T cell subset sorted from them (not recorded which). The source is an adult woman who had mild COVID-19 (a few samples of this study predate the infection). Cell type and time point are not known.

In this sample, this clonotype turned up a few times. At one end, the junction sequence differs from germline, possibly due to a read error. The J gene is TRBJ2-6, the V gene TRBV5-4; the D gene is possibly TRBD1 (5 bases). The CDR3 runs to 14 residues. Germline V CDR1 and CDR2: SGHNT, YYREEE (reference sequence). Here the CDR3 DNA reads TGTGCCTGCAGGGTGGCCTCTGGGGCCAACGTCCTGACTTTC. It is translated as CACRVASGANVLTF. The full variable domain, rest sourced from reference TRBV5-4 and TRBJ2-6, is ETGVTQSPTHLIKTRGQQVTLRCSSQSGHNTVSWYQQALGQGPQFIFQYYREEENGRGNFPPRFSGLQFPNYSSELNVNALELDDSALYLCACRVASGANVLTFGAGSRLTVL.

This clonotype has a handful of counts. The V and J genes are TRBV11-3 and TRBJ2-7; 9 bases agree with TRBD1. The CDR3 runs to 14 residues. Trimming cost V 5 bases and J 6 bases; bases outside gene matches: 8. CDR1 and CDR2 (germline): SGHNT, YENEEA. The CDR3 region is CASSPPGQGPEQYF. CDR3 DNA sequence: TGTGCCAGCAGCCCCCCGGGACAGGGTCCCGAGCAGTACTTC.

The table lists this clonotype with many counts. The V and J genes are TRBV5-1 and TRBJ2-7; no definite D call. The V gene lost 2 bases and the J gene lost 0 bases, with 9 bases spanning the gap. The CDR3 extends over 14 amino acids. Germline lookup yields CDR1 SGHRS and CDR2 YFSETQ. In DNA form, the CDR3 reads TGCGCCAGCAGCTTTGGTTCGAGCTCCTACGAGCAGTACTTC. Encoded protein: CASSFGSSSYEQYF.

This clonotype was counted only a few times. This chain links TRBV5-1 with TRBJ1-5; D not resolved. The CDR3 sequence is 15 residues long. V was trimmed by 4 bases and J by 0 bases, leaving 11 bases between them. Germline loops: CDR1 SGHRS, CDR2 YFSETQ. DNA for the CDR3: TGCGCCAGCAGCCCATGGCCGAATAGCAATCAGCCCCAGCATTTT. As protein: CASSPWPNSNQPQHF.

This clonotype was seen more than once but under ten times. The CDR3, as DNA: TGTGCCAGTAGTATACGTCGAACTTCCTTTAACTATGGCTACACCTTC. Its translation is CASSIRRTSFNYGYTF. J is TRBJ1-2 and V is TRBV19; D is unclear. This CDR3 comprises 16 residues. V lost 2 bases and J 1 base, leaving 14 bases between the germline ends. In germline, CDR1 is LNHDA, CDR2 SQIVND (reference sequence).

This clonotype showed up just a few times. The V call is TRBV12-3 or TRBV12-4, the J call TRBJ1-1; D may be TRBD1 (5 bases). V gave up 7 bases and J gave up 1 base, with 16 bases separating them. The CDR3 covers 15 residues. The CDR3 region is CASKTGGVRNTEAFF. In DNA form, the CDR3 reads TGTGCCAGCAAGACGGGGGGAGTACGGAACACTGAAGCTTTCTTT.

The V gene is TRBV10-3, the J gene TRBJ1-2; possibly TRBD1 for D (5 bases). The germline V gene encodes CDR1 ENHRY and CDR2 SYGVKD. CDR3 length: 12 amino acids. The V end lost 4 bases, the J end lost 10 bases, and 13 bases lay between the germline ends. In nucleotides, the CDR3 is TGTGCCATCAGTGCGGGGGACTTGGTCTACACCTTC. It translates to CAISAGDLVYTF.

This clonotype was recorded a few times. CDR3 bases: TGTGCCAGCAGGAGGGGTGTCCCGGCGGCAGGAGCCCCCGGGGAGCTGTTTTTT. Protein product: CASRRGVPAAGAPGELFF. The chain carries TRBV12-3 or TRBV12-4 and TRBJ2-2; D might be TRBD1 or TRBD2, each matching 5 bases. V was pared by 6 bases and J by 6 bases, with 26 bases between. This CDR3 is 18 amino acids long.

The V and J genes are TRBV7-3 and TRBJ2-7; TRBD1 aligns across 9 bases. Per germline, CDR1 SGHTA and CDR2 FQGTGA. The trim removed 0 bases at V and 9 bases at J, leaving 6 bases unmatched. The CDR3 is made up of 14 amino acids. The DNA of the CDR3 is TGTGCCAGCAGCTTAACGGGGACAGGGTCCGCGCAGTACTTC. Its translation: CASSLTGTGSAQYF.

The chain has TRBV18 and TRBJ2-7; 8 bases align to TRBD2. With 2 bases clipped from V and 3 bases from J, the junction kept 9 bases outside the gene matches. The germline V gene encodes CDR1 KGHSH and CDR2 LQKENI. CDR3 length equals 16 residues. This CDR3 reads CASSPSVAGGLYEQYF. For the CDR3, the DNA is TGTGCCAGCTCACCATCGGTTGCGGGAGGTCTCTACGAGCAGTACTTC.

This clonotype has only a few counts. The chain is built from TRBV19 and TRBJ2-2; a possible D gene is TRBD1 (5 bases). The CDR3 contains 15 residues. V gave up 7 bases and J gave up 1 base, with 13 bases separating them. Germline-derived CDR1 and CDR2 are LNHDA and SQIVND (reference sequence). CDR3 sequence reads: CASIPRAMNTGELFF. The DNA for the CDR3 is TGTGCCAGTATCCCCAGGGCCATGAACACCGGGGAGCTGTTTTTT.

This clonotype was observed a handful of times. CDR3 protein: CASSSGRPLAKNIQYF. The CDR3 DNA follows: TGTGCCAGCAGTTCGGGGCGTCCTTTAGCCAAAAACATTCAGTACTTC. The rearrangement links TRBV6-5 to TRBJ2-4; D might be TRBD1 or TRBD2, each matching 5 bases. The CDR3 loop spans 16 amino acids. Trimming left V 4 bases short and J 0 bases short, with 13 bases between. CDR1 MNHEY and CDR2 SVGAGI come from the germline V gene.

This clonotype has more than one count but fewer than ten. The chain employs TRBV20-1 and TRBJ2-7, with D maybe TRBD2 (5 bases). The CDR3 contains 15 residues. V lost 6 bases and J lost 0, with 18 bases in between. Germline assignment: CDR1 DFQATT and CDR2 SNEGSKA (reference sequence). The CDR3 sequence is CSALPAGTSSYEQYF. In nucleotides, the CDR3 is TGCAGTGCCCTACCGGCAGGTACTAGCTCCTACGAGCAGTACTTC.

This clonotype has only a few counts. J is TRBJ1-2 and V is TRBV4-3, with D possibly being TRBD1 (5 bases). Trimming took 0 bases from V and 1 from J, leaving 18 bases between them. Germline CDR1 reads LGHNA; CDR2 reads YSLEER. CDR3 length: 18 residues. The CDR3 loop reads CASSQDIGRWGINYGYTF. The CDR3 DNA is TGCGCCAGCAGCCAAGATATAGGACGGTGGGGGATTAACTATGGCTACACCTTC.

The chain employs TRBV6-5 and TRBJ2-7, with 10 bases identical to TRBD1. The CDR3 covers 13 residues. Germline V lookup: CDR1 MNHEY, CDR2 SVGAGI. The trim removed 6 bases at V and 6 bases at J, leaving 5 bases unmatched. CDR3: CASRRDRGGEQYF. CDR3 DNA: TGTGCCAGCAGAAGGGACAGGGGAGGCGAGCAGTACTTC.